The TCR beta chain under discussion was sequenced for a study of circulating and synovial CD4+ cells in juvenile arthritis. The data were produced by immunoSEQ multiplex PCR, yet TCRdb's version contains in-frame clones alone and is incomplete. The sample lists about 36,000 clones; 85% to 95% were seen once. This CDR3 comprises 13 residues. The V end was cut by 6 bases, the J end by 10 bases, with 16 bases between. Germline values: CDR1 LNHDA, CDR2 SQIVND (reference sequence). The sequence was obtained from a human donor with juvenile idiopathic arthritis. Sample: CD4+ T cells from blood. This chain joins TRBV19 and TRBJ2-1; the D is unclear. The CDR3 reads CASRQVAAVEQFF. CDR3 bases: TGTGCCAGTAGGCAAGTAGCTGCAGTAGAGCAGTTCTTC.